This T cell receptor (beta chain) is drawn from a study of shared clonotypes between healthy human individuals. Overall study findings and caveats: Larger richness was generally estimated for naive than memory subsets.

The CDR3 extends over 15 amino acids. Germline CDR1 and CDR2: KGHSH and LQKENI. Trimming shortened V by 2 bases and J by 2 bases, and 12 bases separated the two germline ends. Produced via immunoSEQ multiplex PCR; TCRdb's table is partial and in-frame only. The data contain about 1 million clones, around four fifths of them singletons. About this clone itself: Its specificity is not known.

This TCR came from a young man in good health. The specimen sequenced was memory CD4+ T cells sorted from blood. The sample's subset: CD45RA-negative fraction. The gene calls are TRBV18 and TRBJ1-2; perhaps TRBD1 as D (5 bases). The CDR3 sequence: CASSPVTANNYGYTF. The CDR3 DNA sequence: TGTGCCAGCTCACCAGTGACAGCGAACAACTATGGCTACACCTTC.